Following are 8 T cell receptor beta chains from one sample sequenced in a study of post-analysis software for immune sequencing data. Overall study findings and caveats: There were five or six TRBV segments more frequent in patients than controls, and TRBV5-6, TRBV5-1 and TRBV20-1 were among them.

cDNA libraries of TCR beta carried unique molecular identifiers. Each CDR3 protein gets one entry after TCRdb re-called the PCR reads with MiXCR. This sample has some 690,000 distinct CDR3 sequences; roughly 30% occur once, and the top ten carry approximately 0.6%. These receptors are not linked to any known antigen. Sequencing was done on a sample of blood. The receptors were sampled from a girl between 10 and 17 years old with multiple sclerosis.

V is TRBV5-1 and J is TRBJ2-3, with D possibly being TRBD2 (6 bases). Germline V gene data show CDR1 as SGHRS and CDR2 as YFSETQ. This CDR3 has 15 residues. V was cut by 9 bases and J by 0 bases, with 17 bases left in between. The DNA for the CDR3 is TGCGCCACCTCCCCGGGGGTACTTAGCACAGATACGCAGTATTTT. It translates to CATSPGVLSTDTQYF.

This clonotype was picked up many times. This rearrangement joins TRBV3-1 to TRBJ2-7; D not resolved. Trimming cost V 1 base and J 3 bases, with 10 bases left between them. This CDR3 spans 14 amino acids. Germline V gene data show CDR1 as LGHDT and CDR2 as YNNKEL (reference sequence). DNA for the CDR3: TGTGCCAGCAGCCAAGGCCACGCCCGCTACGAGCAGTACTTC. This gives the protein CASSQGHARYEQYF.

The rearrangement uses TRBV20-1 and TRBJ2-7; the D gene is possibly TRBD1 (6 bases). Germline loops: CDR1 DFQATT, CDR2 SNEGSKA (reference sequence). The CDR3 runs to 14 residues. V lost 3 bases and J 2 bases, leaving 14 bases between the germline ends. CDR3 sequence: CSASHTGHPYEQYF. The CDR3 DNA sequence: TGCAGTGCTAGCCATACGGGACACCCCTACGAGCAGTACTTC.

CDR3 nucleotides: TGTGCCAGCAGCTTACTTACTAGCGGAGGCTTTACAGATACGCAGTATTTT. Its translation is CASSLLTSGGFTDTQYF. The J gene is TRBJ2-3, the V gene TRBV7-9; TRBD2 agrees at 8 bases. This CDR3 has 17 residues. The junction had 10 bases not matched to a gene; V was cut back by 2 bases and J by 3 bases. CDR1 and CDR2 (germline): SEHNR, FQNEAQ (reference sequence).

This clonotype was found many times. The V and J genes are TRBV18 and TRBJ2-3; 12 bases align to TRBD2. The CDR3 spans 16 residues. Germline CDR1 and CDR2: KGHSH and LQKENI. The V gene end was trimmed by 8 bases and the J gene end by 0 bases; junction bases not matched to a gene: 6. The CDR3 DNA reads TGTGCCAGCAGCCCCGGACTAGCGGGGAGCACAGATACGCAGTATTTT. Translating gives CASSPGLAGSTDTQYF.

This clonotype was picked up a small number of times. CDR3: CASSERDRMYF. The CDR3 DNA reads as TGTGCCAGCAGTGAAAGGGACAGGATGTACTTC. The chain joins TRBV27 to TRBJ2-7, with TRBD1 matching 8 bases. The length of the CDR3 is 11 residues. Trimming removed 5 bases from V and 12 bases from J; junction bases left unmatched: 6. Germline loops: CDR1 MNHEY, CDR2 SMNVEV (reference sequence).

In this sample, this clonotype turned up a few times. This rearrangement joins TRBV6-5 to TRBJ1-5; D is unclear. V shed 2 bases and J shed 2 bases, with 7 bases lying between them. Germline CDR1 reads MNHEY; CDR2 reads SVGAGI. The CDR3 contains 14 residues. CDR3 region: CASSYGRGNQPQHF. The DNA for the CDR3 is TGTGCCAGCAGTTACGGGAGGGGCAATCAGCCCCAGCATTTT.

In regard to this clonotype: The junction departs from germline at one end; a sequencing error may be responsible. The gene calls are TRBV27 and TRBJ2-5, with D unclear. The CDR3 extends over 14 amino acids. Germline-derived CDR1 and CDR2 are MNHEY and SMNVEV (reference sequence). This CDR3 reads CASSLGQRTYEQCF. The CDR3, as DNA: TGTGCCAGCAGTTTAGGGCAAAGAACCTACGAGCAGTGCTTC.